Listed here is a single T cell receptor beta chain. Antigen unknown. These data are taken from a study of long-term antiretroviral therapy in people with HIV. Broader study findings: Those clones which expanded before ART made up the dominant part of the repertoire at all time points. Samples were collected from the mid-2000s to the late 2010s under possibly less effective ART regimens. Repertoires looked antigen-experienced, with only a slight naive shift after ART.

Version v3.0 of the immunoSEQ assay was performed at survey level. Sequencing was performed with immunoSEQ multiplex PCR; in TCRdb, only in-frame clones are kept and a portion is missing. The table includes around 25,000 clones, approximately 82% detected once. CDR3 length equals 12 residues. Trimming at V came to 4 bases and at J to 7 bases, leaving 2 bases not matched to a gene. CDR1 SQVTM and CDR2 ANQGSEA come from the germline V gene. This clonotype originated in a man aged 18-30 years with HIV. The sequences come from unsorted PBMCs, collected 3 years after starting antiretroviral therapy. The chain couples TRBV29-1 to TRBJ1-4; 8 positions match TRBD1. CDR3 DNA sequence: TGCAGCGTTGCACAGGGGGGTGAAAAACTGTTTTTT. Translation: CSVAQGGEKLFF.